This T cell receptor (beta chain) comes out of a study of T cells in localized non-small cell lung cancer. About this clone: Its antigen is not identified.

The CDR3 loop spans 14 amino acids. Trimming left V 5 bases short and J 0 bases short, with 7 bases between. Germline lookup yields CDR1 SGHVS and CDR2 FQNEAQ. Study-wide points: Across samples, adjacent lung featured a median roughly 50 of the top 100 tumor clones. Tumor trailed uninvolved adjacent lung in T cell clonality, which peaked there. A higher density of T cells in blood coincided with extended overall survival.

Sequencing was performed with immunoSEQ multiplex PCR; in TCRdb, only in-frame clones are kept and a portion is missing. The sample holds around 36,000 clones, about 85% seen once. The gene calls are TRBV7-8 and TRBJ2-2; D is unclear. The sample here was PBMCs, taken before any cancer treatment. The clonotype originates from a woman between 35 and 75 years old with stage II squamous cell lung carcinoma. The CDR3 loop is CASSRPTNTGELFF. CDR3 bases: TGTGCCAGCAGCCGACCGACGAACACCGGGGAGCTGTTTTTT. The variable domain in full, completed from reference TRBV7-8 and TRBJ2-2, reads GAGVSQSPRYKVAKRGQDVALRCDPISGHVSLFWYQQALGQGPEFLTYFQNEAQLDKSGLPSDRFFAERPEGSVSTLKIQRTQQEDSAVYLCASSRPTNTGELFFGEGSRLTVL.